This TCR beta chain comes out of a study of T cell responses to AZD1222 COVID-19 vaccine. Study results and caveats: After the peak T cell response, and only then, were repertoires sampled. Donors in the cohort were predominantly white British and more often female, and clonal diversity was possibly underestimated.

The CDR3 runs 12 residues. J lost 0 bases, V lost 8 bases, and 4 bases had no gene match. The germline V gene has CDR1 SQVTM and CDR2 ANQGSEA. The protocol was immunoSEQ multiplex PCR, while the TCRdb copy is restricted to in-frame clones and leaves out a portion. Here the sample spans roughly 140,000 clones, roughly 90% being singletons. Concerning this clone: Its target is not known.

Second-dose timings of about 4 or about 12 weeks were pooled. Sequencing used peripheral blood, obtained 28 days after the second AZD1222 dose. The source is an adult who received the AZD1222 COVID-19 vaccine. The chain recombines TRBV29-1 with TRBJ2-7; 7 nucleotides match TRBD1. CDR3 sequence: CSITGVSYEQYF. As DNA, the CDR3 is TGCAGCATAACAGGGGTCTCCTACGAGCAGTACTTC.